The 31 T cell receptor beta chains reported below all come from one sample, sequenced in a study of Ad26.COV2.S vaccination and SARS-CoV-2 variants. Treatment in this sample: some 20 received Ad26.COV2.S at low or high dose, single or two shots; 5 received placebo; per-sample allocation not given. Sampling took place 63 days after the first vaccine or placebo injection. Sequencing was performed with immunoSEQ multiplex PCR; in TCRdb, only in-frame clones are kept and a portion is missing. The table has 300,000 to 500,000 clones, around nine tenths seen once. The sample here was peripheral blood, taken in a trial of Ad26.COV2.S vaccine versus placebo. Source of these receptors: a person between 18 and 60 years old who received the Ad26.COV2.S COVID-19 vaccine or a placebo.

The chain carries TRBV7-2 and TRBJ1-5; D remains unclear. CDR3 length: 16 amino acids. The V gene's germline CDR1 is SGHTA and CDR2 FQGNSA. Trimming shortened V by 1 base and J by 0 bases, and 10 bases separated the two germline ends. The CDR3: CASSLVGTDSNQPQHF. Here the CDR3 DNA reads TGTGCCAGCAGCTTAGTAGGAACAGATAGCAATCAGCCCCAGCATTTT.

The chain recombines TRBV6-5 with TRBJ2-5; 10 nucleotides line up with TRBD1. This CDR3 is built from 15 residues. The junction had 7 bases not matched to a gene; V was cut back by 2 bases and J by 7 bases. Germline loops: CDR1 MNHEY, CDR2 SVGAGI. DNA of the CDR3: TGTGCCAGCAGTTACCAGGGACAGGGGAGTGGGACCCAGTACTTC. This encodes CASSYQGQGSGTQYF.

This clone was detected a few times. This chain uses TRBV6-4 with TRBJ2-3, with D possibly being TRBD1 or TRBD2 (6 bases each). Trimming left V 0 bases short and J 2 bases short, with 15 bases between. Germline V gene lookup returns CDR1 MRHNA and CDR2 SNTAGT. There are 17 residues in the CDR3. This CDR3 is CASSDSRPGAFTDTQYF. CDR3 DNA sequence: TGTGCCAGCAGTGACTCCCGCCCGGGGGCCTTCACAGATACGCAGTATTTT.

This chain joins TRBV19 and TRBJ2-2, with 12 bases aligning to TRBD2. Germline CDR1 reads LNHDA; CDR2 reads SQIVND (reference sequence). The CDR3 consists of 21 residues. After removal of 4 bases from V and 0 bases from J, the junction contained 15 bases not matched to a gene. The CDR3 nucleotides read TGTGCCAGTAGTACCCGACTAGCGGGGGTTGTTGGGCCCGCGAACACCGGGGAGCTGTTTTTT. This encodes CASSTRLAGVVGPANTGELFF.

This chain joins TRBV6-2 or TRBV6-3 and TRBJ2-7; unclear D gene. Germline-derived CDR1 and CDR2 are MNHEY and SVGEGT. V was shortened by 6 bases and J by 2 bases, with 17 bases between the two germline ends. This CDR3 has 15 residues. The CDR3 here is CASSPTSSPPYEQYF. The CDR3, as DNA: TGTGCCAGCAGCCCTACCTCAAGTCCCCCCTACGAGCAGTACTTC.

The chain has TRBV11-2 and TRBJ1-4; the D gene is possibly TRBD1 (5 bases). The germline CDR1 and CDR2 sequences are SGHAT and FQNNGV. Trimming removed 5 bases at V and 8 bases at J, with 18 bases between. There are 15 residues in the CDR3. The CDR3 coding sequence is TGTGCCAGCAGCGGTTGGTGGGGGGAAGAAGAAAAACTGTTTTTT. Translation gives CASSGWWGEEEKLFF.

V and J are TRBV5-1 and TRBJ1-1; D is possibly TRBD1 (5 bases). Looked up from germline, CDR1 is SGHRS and CDR2 is YFSETQ. Between the trimmed V and J ends, which lost 0 bases and 5 bases, there was a span of 20 bases. CDR3 length equals 17 residues. This CDR3 reads CASSLANPAGGITEAFF. CDR3 sequence (DNA): TGCGCCAGCAGCTTGGCCAATCCGGCGGGGGGGATTACTGAAGCTTTCTTT.

The chain has TRBV30 and TRBJ2-3; 8 nucleotides match TRBD2. The CDR3 totals 16 residues. With V trimmed by 3 bases and J by 2 bases, 10 bases remained unmatched. CDR1 GTSNPN and CDR2 SVGIG come from the germline V gene (reference sequence). This chain's CDR3 is CAWSRGGTRYTDTQYF. The CDR3 DNA reads TGTGCCTGGAGCCGGGGTGGGACTAGGTACACAGATACGCAGTATTTT. The full variable domain, rest sourced from reference TRBV30 and TRBJ2-3, is SQTIHQWPATLVQPVGSPLSLECTVEGTSNPNLYWYRQAAGRGLQLLFYSVGIGQISSEVPQNLSASRPQDRQFILSSKKLLLSDSGFYLCAWSRGGTRYTDTQYFGPGTRLTVL.

The rearrangement uses TRBV19 and TRBJ1-1, with D tentatively TRBD1 (6 bases). This CDR3 region has 14 residues. Germline V gene lookup returns CDR1 LNHDA and CDR2 SQIVND (reference sequence). Trimming removed 5 bases from V and 7 bases from J, with 17 bases in between. CDR3 sequence (DNA): TGTGCCAGTAGTCTTCAGGGGAGCCCTTTTGAAGCTTTCTTT. Amino acid sequence: CASSLQGSPFEAFF. Drawing the rest from reference TRBV19 and TRBJ1-1, the complete variable domain is DGGITQSPKYLFRKEGQNVTLSCEQNLNHDAMYWYRQDPGQGLRLIYYSQIVNDFQKGDIAEGYSVSREKKESFPLTVTSAQKNPTAFYLCASSLQGSPFEAFFGQGTRLTVV.

This chain links TRBV18 with TRBJ1-5, with TRBD1 identical over 10 bases. This CDR3 comprises 17 residues. The V gene's germline CDR1 is KGHSH and CDR2 LQKENI. The V and J ends lost 3 bases and 6 bases, in that order; junction bases with no gene match: 11. For the CDR3, the DNA is TGTGCCAGCTCACCGACCCCGGGACAGGGGATGGGTCAGCCCCAGCATTTT. It encodes CASSPTPGQGMGQPQHF.

CDR3 DNA: TGTGCCAGCAGGTCATCGGGTTCACCCCTCCACTTT. As protein: CASRSSGSPLHF. The rearrangement joins TRBV27 to TRBJ1-6; D remains ambiguous. The CDR3 runs to 12 residues. CDR1 MNHEY and CDR2 SMNVEV come from the germline V gene (reference sequence). V was pared by 6 bases and J by 9 bases, with 9 bases between.

The chain has TRBV13 and TRBJ1-1, with D hard to call. CDR1 PRHDT and CDR2 FYEKMQ come from the germline V gene (reference sequence). The CDR3 has 11 residues. The ends were cut back, 7 bases at V and 6 bases at J, with 9 bases in the middle. The CDR3, as DNA: TGTGCCAGCACCAACTCGGCTGAAGCTTTCTTT. It yields the protein CASTNSAEAFF.

The rearrangement joins TRBV2 to TRBJ1-1; possible D gene TRBD1, 5 bases. CDR1 SNHLY and CDR2 FYNNEI come from the germline V gene. Between the trimmed V and J ends, which lost 8 bases and 11 bases, there was a span of 15 bases. This CDR3 comprises 11 residues. In nucleotides, the CDR3 is TGTGCCAGCGCCGTGACCGGGGGGGCTTTCTTT. This translates into CASAVTGGAFF.

The J gene is TRBJ1-4, the V gene TRBV2, with a weak D call TRBD1 (6 bases). Trimming removed 4 bases at V and 8 bases at J, with 14 bases between. The CDR3 spans 14 residues. The V gene's germline CDR1 is SNHLY and CDR2 FYNNEI. Here the CDR3 reads CASSGGLSGEKLFF. The CDR3 nucleotides read TGTGCCAGCAGTGGGGGGCTAAGCGGGGAAAAACTGTTTTTT.

This rearrangement joins TRBV6-5 to TRBJ1-1; D call uncertain. V was pared by 6 bases and J by 9 bases, with 11 bases between. The CDR3 is 11 amino acids. Per the germline V gene, CDR1 is MNHEY and CDR2 is SVGAGI. This chain's CDR3 is CASRIGKKAFF. DNA for the CDR3: TGTGCCAGCAGGATAGGGAAGAAAGCTTTCTTT.

The chain employs TRBV21-1 and TRBJ1-3; TRBD1 is taken as the D call from the table, unchecked against the DNA. TRBV21-1 is noted as a pseudogene. The length of the CDR3 is 22 residues. For the CDR3, the DNA is TGTGCCAGCAGCAAAGCGCTTTCGGGGACAGGGTATCCAAATAAGTCTGGAAACACCATATATTTT. This encodes CASSKALSGTGYPNKSGNTIYF.

The chain uses TRBV30 and TRBJ1-1, with D unresolved. The CDR3 has 13 residues. Germline CDR1 reads GTSNPN; CDR2 reads SVGIG (reference sequence). Trimming shortened V by 3 bases and J by 5 bases, and 13 bases separated the two germline ends. The CDR3 DNA reads as TGTGCCTGGAGCCCGCCCCCGGGAACTGAAGCTTTCTTT. Protein product: CAWSPPPGTEAFF.

CDR3 loop: CASRGGRRTGSNEQFF. CDR3 bases: TGTGCCAGTCGAGGAGGCCGCCGGACAGGGAGCAATGAGCAGTTCTTC. V is TRBV19 and J is TRBJ2-1, with TRBD1 identical over 8 bases. Per germline, CDR1 LNHDA and CDR2 SQIVND (reference sequence). V was pared by 8 bases and J by 6 bases, with 15 bases of the junction left unmatched. The CDR3 length is 16 residues.

V gene TRBV4-1 combines with J gene TRBJ2-1; 8 bases fit TRBD2. Germline V gene data show CDR1 as MGHRA and CDR2 as YSYEKL. J gave up 4 bases and V 1 base, and 3 bases lay outside the gene matches. This CDR3 contains 15 residues. Here the CDR3 reads CASSQVSGEYNEQFF. The CDR3 coding sequence is TGCGCCAGCAGCCAAGTTAGCGGGGAATACAATGAGCAGTTCTTC.

The CDR3 region is CASSLVGDREGEQYF. The CDR3 DNA reads TGCGCCAGCAGCTTGGTAGGGGACAGGGAAGGCGAGCAGTACTTC. The chain couples TRBV5-1 to TRBJ2-7, with 9 bases aligning to TRBD1. The CDR3 is 15 residues long. V was pared by 0 bases and J by 6 bases, with 7 bases of the junction left unmatched. CDR1 and CDR2 (germline): SGHRS, YFSETQ.

The rearrangement links TRBV10-3 to TRBJ2-2; unclear D gene. The CDR3 totals 13 residues. Per the germline V gene, CDR1 is ENHRY and CDR2 is SYGVKD. V was clipped by 2 bases and J by 4 bases, with 5 bases between them. CDR3 coding DNA: TGTGCCATCAGTGAGGGCTTCACCGGGGAGCTGTTTTTT. Protein: CAISEGFTGELFF.

CDR3 sequence: CASSPGQGAYGYTF. CDR3 coding DNA: TGTGCCAGCAGTCCTGGACAGGGGGCCTATGGCTACACCTTC. J is TRBJ1-2 and V is TRBV7-9; 11 bases are shared with TRBD1. The CDR3 runs 14 residues. Germline-derived CDR1 and CDR2 are SEHNR and FQNEAQ (reference sequence). Trimming removed 6 bases from V and 4 bases from J; junction bases left unmatched: 4.

Concerning this clone: This same CDR3 is encoded by further DNA sequences in the sample. V usage is TRBV7-2 and J usage is TRBJ2-3, with unresolved D. This CDR3 spans 14 amino acids. V was cut by 2 bases and J by 2 bases, with 8 bases left in between. Germline CDR1 reads SGHTA; CDR2 reads FQGNSA. In DNA, the CDR3 is TGTGCCAGCAGCTTATCCCGCAACACAGATACGCAGTATTTT. This sequence encodes CASSLSRNTDTQYF.

This clone was recorded a few times. This chain links TRBV4-2 with TRBJ1-1; D remains ambiguous. In germline, CDR1 is LGHNA, CDR2 YNFKEQ. The CDR3 runs to 17 residues. Trimming left V 1 base short and J 5 bases short, with 20 bases between. The CDR3 sequence: CASSQGREGFKFTEAFF. CDR3 in DNA: TGTGCCAGCAGCCAAGGACGCGAGGGTTTCAAATTTACTGAAGCTTTCTTT.

This chain links TRBV7-8 with TRBJ1-2; D not resolved. Trimming took off 5 bases at V and 2 bases at J, with 9 bases between the two ends. Germline V gene data show CDR1 as SGHVS and CDR2 as FQNEAQ. This CDR3 comprises 13 residues. The CDR3 spells CASSPGKNYGYTF. The CDR3 nucleotides are TGTGCCAGCAGCCCGGGGAAAAACTATGGCTACACCTTC.

The rearrangement links TRBV20-1 to TRBJ1-1, with D hard to call. The ends were cut back, 3 bases at V and 1 base at J, with 3 bases in the middle. The CDR3 runs 11 residues. Germline V gene data show CDR1 as DFQATT and CDR2 as SNEGSKA (reference sequence). The CDR3 DNA is TGCAGTGCTAGTCAGAACACTGAAGCTTTCTTT. It codes for CSASQNTEAFF.

The CDR3 loop reads CASSPGTALNTEAFF. The CDR3 coding sequence is TGCGCCAGCAGTCCCGGGACAGCTTTGAACACTGAAGCTTTCTTT. The rearrangement uses TRBV10-2 and TRBJ1-1; 7 nucleotides match TRBD1. CDR3 length: 15 residues. Germline trimming cut 5 bases from V and 0 bases from J; bases unmatched to any gene: 6. Germline V gene sequence: CDR1 WSHSY, CDR2 SAAADI.

The V and J genes are TRBV6-5 and TRBJ1-5; 9 positions match TRBD1. The ends lost 6 bases at V and 7 bases at J; junction bases unmatched: 10. Germline V gene sequence: CDR1 MNHEY, CDR2 SVGAGI. The CDR3 runs to 15 residues. CDR3 in amino acids: CASRHPDRGVQPQHF. The CDR3, as DNA: TGTGCCAGCAGACACCCGGACAGGGGCGTCCAGCCCCAGCATTTT.

The chain uses TRBV27 and TRBJ1-2; 8 bases match TRBD1. CDR1 and CDR2 (germline): MNHEY, SMNVEV (reference sequence). The CDR3 covers 15 residues. After removal of 3 bases from V and 4 bases from J, the junction contained 7 bases not matched to a gene. CDR3 nucleotide sequence: TGTGCCAGCAGTTTGGGACAGGCTCCCGTCTATGGCTACACCTTC. As protein: CASSLGQAPVYGYTF.

The chain recombines TRBV7-2 with TRBJ2-3; 11 bases match TRBD2. The CDR3 has 15 amino acids. V dropped 5 bases and J dropped 4; count of bases not matched to a gene: 5. Germline values: CDR1 SGHTA, CDR2 FQGNSA. The CDR3 spells CASSILAGGSDTQYF. The DNA of the CDR3 is TGTGCCAGCAGCATTCTAGCGGGGGGATCAGATACGCAGTATTTT.

This chain joins TRBV7-2 and TRBJ1-5, with a possible D match to TRBD1 (6 bases). This CDR3 has 15 amino acids. V lost 2 bases, J lost 7 bases, and 15 bases lay in between. In germline, CDR1 is SGHTA, CDR2 FQGNSA. The CDR3 region has the DNA TGTGCCAGCAGCTTAAGTCCCCTGGGGGCACAGCCCCAGCATTTT. This sequence encodes CASSLSPLGAQPQHF.